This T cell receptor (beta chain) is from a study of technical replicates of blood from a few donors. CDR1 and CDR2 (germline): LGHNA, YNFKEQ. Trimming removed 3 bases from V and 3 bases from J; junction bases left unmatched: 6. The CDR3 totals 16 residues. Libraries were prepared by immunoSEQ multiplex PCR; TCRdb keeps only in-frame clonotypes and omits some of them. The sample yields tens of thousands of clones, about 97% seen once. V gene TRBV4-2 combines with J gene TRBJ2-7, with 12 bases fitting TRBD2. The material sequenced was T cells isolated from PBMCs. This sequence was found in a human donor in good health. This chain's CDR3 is CASSQELAGGDYEQYF. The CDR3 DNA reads TGTGCCAGCAGCCAGGAACTAGCGGGGGGCGACTACGAGCAGTACTTC.